This T cell receptor beta chain was profiled in a study of cytomegalovirus exposure and HLA in healthy donors. Study information: Within an early data release were roughly 83 million unique TCRs drawn from HLA-typed donors.

Both 60 Vbeta primers and 13 Jbeta primers went into the PCR. The repertoire was sequenced with immunoSEQ multiplex PCR; TCRdb's copy has only in-frame clones and lacks some. The repertoire consists of some 180,000 clones, with about four fifths occurring once and the leading ten covering about 2.6%. Study results and limitations: TCR beta V- and J-gene trimming was later associated with a missense DCLRE1C variant. Under in vitro conditions, a few CMV-associated chains were confirmed as specific for CMV antigens. About 180 TCR beta chains were listed as cytomegalovirus-associated.

The CDR3 is 19 amino acids. The V and J ends lost 3 bases and 0 bases, in that order; junction bases with no gene match: 9. Germline CDR1 is SGHAT and CDR2 is FQNNGV. A note on this clone: Its antigen is still unknown.

V gene TRBV11-2 combines with J gene TRBJ1-6; TRBD1 matches 9 bases. The sample was PBMCs. This sequence originates from a female donor in good health and CMV-seronegative. In nucleotides, the CDR3 is TGTGCCAGCAGCTTTGAAGGTGGACAGGGGAGCTCCTATAATTCACCCCTCCACTTT. Amino acids: CASSFEGGQGSSYNSPLHF.